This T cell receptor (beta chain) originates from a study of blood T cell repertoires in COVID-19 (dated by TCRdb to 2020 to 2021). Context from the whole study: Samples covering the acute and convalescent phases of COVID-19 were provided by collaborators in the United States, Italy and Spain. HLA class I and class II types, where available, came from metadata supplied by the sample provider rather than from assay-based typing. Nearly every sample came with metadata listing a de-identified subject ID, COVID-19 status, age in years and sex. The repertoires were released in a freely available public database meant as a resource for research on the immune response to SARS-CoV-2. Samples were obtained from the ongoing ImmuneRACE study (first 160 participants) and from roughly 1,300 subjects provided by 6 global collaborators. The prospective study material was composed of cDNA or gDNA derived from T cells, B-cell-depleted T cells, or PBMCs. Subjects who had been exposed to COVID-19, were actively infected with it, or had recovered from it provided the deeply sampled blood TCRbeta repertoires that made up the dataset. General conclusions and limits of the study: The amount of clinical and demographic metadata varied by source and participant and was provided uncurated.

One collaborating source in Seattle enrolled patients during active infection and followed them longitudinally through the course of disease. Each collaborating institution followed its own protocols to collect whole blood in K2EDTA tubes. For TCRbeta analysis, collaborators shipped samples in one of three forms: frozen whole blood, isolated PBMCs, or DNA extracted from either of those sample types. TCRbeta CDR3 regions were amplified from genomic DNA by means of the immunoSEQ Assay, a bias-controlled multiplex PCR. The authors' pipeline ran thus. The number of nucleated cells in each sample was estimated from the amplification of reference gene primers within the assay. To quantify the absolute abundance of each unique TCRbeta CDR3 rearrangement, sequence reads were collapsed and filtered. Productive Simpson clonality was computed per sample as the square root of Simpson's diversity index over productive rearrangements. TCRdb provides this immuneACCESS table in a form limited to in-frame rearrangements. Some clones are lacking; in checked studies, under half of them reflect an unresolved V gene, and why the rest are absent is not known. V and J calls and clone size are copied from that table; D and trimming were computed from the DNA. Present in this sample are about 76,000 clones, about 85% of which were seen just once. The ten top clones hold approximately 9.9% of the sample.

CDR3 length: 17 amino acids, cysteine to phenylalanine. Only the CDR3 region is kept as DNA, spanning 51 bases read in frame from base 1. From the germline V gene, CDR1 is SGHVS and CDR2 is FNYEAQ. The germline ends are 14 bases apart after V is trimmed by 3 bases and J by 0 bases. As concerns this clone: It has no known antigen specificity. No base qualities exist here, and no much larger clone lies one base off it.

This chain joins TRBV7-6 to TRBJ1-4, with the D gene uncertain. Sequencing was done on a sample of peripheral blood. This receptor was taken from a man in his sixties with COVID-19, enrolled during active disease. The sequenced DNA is TGTGCCAGCAGCTTGGAACTCGGGTCTCCAACTAATGAAAAACTGTTTTTT. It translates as CASSLELGSPTNEKLFF.